The clone carrying this T cell receptor (beta chain) was found many times. What it binds is not known. V shed 0 bases and J shed 1 base, with 7 bases lying between them. This CDR3 region has 14 residues. Germline CDR1 is SGHNT and CDR2 is YYREEE (reference sequence). These data originate in a study of human T cells and chemical hapten exposure. Study-wide findings and caveats: A positive correlation with patch test score was found for PT1 expanded TCR counts.

This sample's time point: pre-sensitization, week 0. Specified treatment: therapeutic diphenylcyclopropenone sensitization with weekly scalp DPC. Phlebotomy was performed prior to application of every patch test. MiXCR, applied by TCRdb to the RACE reads, yields one record per CDR3 protein. The sample includes over 300,000 distinct CDR3 sequences, roughly 4.6% of them seen just once. The sequencing here drew on whole blood, taken in connection with sensitization to the hapten diphenylcyclopropenone (DPC). The chain carries TRBV5-4 and TRBJ1-2; no clear D. The source is a woman between 50 and 59 years old with alopecia areata. Some clones in this sample may be carry-over from other donors' samples. CDR3 region: CASSLDGINYGYTF. In DNA, the CDR3 is TGTGCCAGCAGCTTGGACGGAATTAACTATGGCTACACCTTC.